This entry lists 5 T cell receptor beta chains sequenced from one sample in a study of neurological immune-mediated disorders. One entry per CDR3 protein results from TCRdb running MiXCR on the 5' RACE reads. The sample holds roughly 60,000 distinct CDR3 sequences, 2% to 2.5% seen once. Sequenced material: PBMCs. The origin of the receptors is a man aged 50 to 60 with multiple sclerosis.

This clonotype occurred many times. The chain has TRBV24-1 and TRBJ2-7; 11 nucleotides line up with TRBD1. The V gene's germline CDR1 is KGHDR and CDR2 SFDVKD. The CDR3 consists of 12 residues. The junction had 3 bases not matched to a gene; V was cut back by 9 bases and J by 6 bases. CDR3 nucleotide sequence: TGTGCCACCTCGGACAGGGGGCGCGAGCAGTACTTC. Translation gives CATSDRGREQYF.

This clonotype was found many times. The chain carries TRBV30 and TRBJ2-7, with a possible D match to TRBD1 (6 bases). Germline CDR1 is GTSNPN and CDR2 is SVGIG (reference sequence). Trimming pared 4 bases from V and 4 bases from J, leaving 14 bases between. The CDR3 spans 13 residues. CDR3 amino acids: CAWMRQGWYEQYF. CDR3 nucleotide sequence: TGTGCCTGGATGAGGCAGGGGTGGTACGAGCAGTACTTC.

This clonotype has at least ten counts. The V call is TRBV10-2, the J call TRBJ1-6, with 8 bases aligning to TRBD1. J lost 7 bases, V lost 5 bases, and 1 base had no gene match. There are 13 residues in the CDR3. CDR1 is WSHSY and CDR2 is SAAADI in the germline V gene. As DNA, the CDR3 is TGCGCCAGCAGTCCAGGGGGCAATTCACCCCTCCACTTT. This sequence encodes CASSPGGNSPLHF.

This clonotype was seen ten or more times. The chain is built from TRBV24-1 and TRBJ2-2, with TRBD1 matching over 10 bases. CDR1 and CDR2 from the germline V gene are KGHDR and SFDVKD. The CDR3 is 18 residues long. The V and J ends lost 9 bases and 3 bases, in that order; junction bases with no gene match: 15. DNA for the CDR3: TGTGCCACCTATTGGTGGGACAGGGGTCGCTCGGACACCGGGGAGCTGTTTTTT. As protein: CATYWWDRGRSDTGELFF.

This clonotype was seen repeatedly, ten times or more. J is TRBJ1-5 and V is TRBV20-1, with D possibly being TRBD1 (6 bases). Germline lookup yields CDR1 DFQATT and CDR2 SNEGSKA (reference sequence). The CDR3 length is 12 residues. V was cut by 5 bases and J by 4 bases, with 9 bases left in between. CDR3 bases: TGCAGTGCTCGGACAGCTAATCAGCCCCAGCATTTT. It translates to CSARTANQPQHF.